The table lists the clone carrying this T cell receptor (beta chain) with many counts. No antigen is known for it. Making use of molecular barcodes, quantitative 5'-RACE generated TCR beta libraries. TCRdb ran MiXCR on the 5' RACE reads and lists one entry per CDR3 protein. The profile shows a few hundred thousand distinct CDR3 sequences, 20% to 25% of them singletons. The CDR3 contains 15 residues. Germline trimming cut 1 base from V and 2 bases from J; bases unmatched to any gene: 3. Germline V gene sequence: CDR1 SGHKS, CDR2 YYEKEE (reference sequence). This specimen belongs to a study of CD8 T cells in ankylosing spondylitis. General study findings and limits: According to the report, clones linked to the disease were significantly enriched in matched synovial fluid samples taken from ankylosing spondylitis patients. Seemingly characteristic of ankylosing spondylitis blood was a TCR beta motif consisting of about 8 highly homologous variants. A CD8+ phenotype characterized the disease-linked clones, which were relatively rare in peripheral blood.

The receptor comes from a male donor with ankylosing spondylitis. What was sequenced was blood, either unsorted or a sorted T cell fraction (not recorded which). The genes are TRBV5-5 and TRBJ1-5; 7 nucleotides agree with TRBD1. The CDR3 loop reads CASSLRGGRNQPQHF. The CDR3 DNA is TGTGCCAGCAGCTTGCGAGGGGGCCGCAATCAGCCCCAGCATTTT.